This TCR beta chain appears in the sequencing data of a study of cytomegalovirus exposure and HLA in healthy donors. In the study overall: An analysis done earlier identified fewer than 140 million unique TCR beta sequences from around 180 million T cells. Membership in the Caucasian-associated ancestry cluster was found for approximately 85% of almost 400 genotyped donors.

This clone was picked up a small number of times. Its antigen is not identified. The study, taken as a whole, reports: HLA alleles showed associations with around 15,000 TCR beta sequences in a later analysis, at a 0.05 false discovery rate.

The CDR3 is made up of 14 amino acids. The V end lost 3 bases, the J end lost 7 bases, and 13 bases lay between the germline ends. The germline V gene encodes CDR1 MDHEN and CDR2 SYDVKM. The primer mix had 60 Vbeta and 13 Jbeta primers. Produced via immunoSEQ multiplex PCR; TCRdb's table is partial and in-frame only. The sample contains some 74,000 clones, 60% to 75% of which appear only once. The chain combines TRBV28 with TRBJ1-5, with D perhaps matching TRBD1 (5 bases). The sequenced sample consisted of PBMCs. The source of this sequence is a man aged 40-50 years in good health and CMV-seropositive. The CDR3 reads CASSLPGVAQPQHF. The CDR3 DNA is TGTGCCAGCAGTTTGCCGGGGGTCGCGCAGCCCCAGCATTTT. The full variable domain, in which reference TRBV28 and TRBJ1-5 provide the parts outside the CDR3, is DVKVTQSSRYLVKRTGEKVFLECVQDMDHENMFWYRQDPGLGLRLIYFSYDVKMKEKGDIPEGYSVSREKKERFSLILESASTNQTSMYLCASSLPGVAQPQHFGDGTRLSIL.